A single sample gave rise to the 8 T cell receptor beta chains below, sequenced in a study of identical twins. TCRdb used MiXCR to reprocess the 5' RACE reads, holding one entry per CDR3 protein. Among about 200,000 distinct CDR3 sequences, 6% to 9% were seen once, and the ten largest hold less than 2%. Another study also made use of these data, one on yellow fever vaccine responses in identical twins.

The sample comprised memory (CD45RO+) T cells sorted from blood. These receptor sequences come from a woman aged 18-35 years in good health.

The chain recombines TRBV28 with TRBJ1-1, with D hard to call. The germline V gene encodes CDR1 MDHEN and CDR2 SYDVKM. V was shortened by 1 base and J by 1 base, with 7 bases between the two germline ends. The CDR3 runs 14 residues. This CDR3 is CASSLSAGNTEAFF. The CDR3 region has the DNA TGTGCCAGCAGTTTATCGGCAGGGAACACTGAAGCTTTCTTT.

This clonotype was found a few times. The rearrangement joins TRBV6-5 to TRBJ2-7, with 10 nucleotides matching TRBD2. CDR1 MNHEY and CDR2 SVGAGI come from the germline V gene. With 4 bases clipped from V and 3 bases from J, the junction kept 6 bases outside the gene matches. The CDR3 is 15 amino acids. The CDR3 DNA follows: TGTGCCAGCAGTTCACATAGCGGGGGGAGCTACGAGCAGTACTTC. Its protein is CASSSHSGGSYEQYF.

This clonotype showed up many times. This chain links TRBV6-1 with TRBJ1-1; a weak D match, TRBD1 (5 bases). V gave up 6 bases and J gave up 1 base, with 12 bases separating them. In germline, CDR1 is MNHNS, CDR2 SASEGT. The CDR3 runs to 14 residues. In nucleotides, the CDR3 is TGTGCCAGCAGGCGGACATACTCGAACACTGAAGCTTTCTTT. It specifies CASRRTYSNTEAFF.

The DNA for the CDR3 is TGTGCCAGCAGTTCCCTCCGCACAGGCGGGGATGAAAAACTGTTTTTT. Amino acids: CASSSLRTGGDEKLFF. The chain recombines TRBV27 with TRBJ1-4; D is perhaps TRBD1 (5 bases). The CDR3 is 16 residues long. Germline CDR1 MNHEY, CDR2 SMNVEV (reference sequence). V dropped 4 bases and J dropped 6 bases, with 18 bases sitting between them. Variable domain in full (rest from reference TRBV27 and TRBJ1-4): EAQVTQNPRYLITVTGKKLTVTCSQNMNHEYMSWYRQDPGLGLRQIYYSMNVEVTDKGDVPEGYKVSRKEKRNFPLILESPSPNQTSLYFCASSSLRTGGDEKLFFGSGTQLSVL.

The chain is built from TRBV5-5 and TRBJ2-4, with D perhaps matching TRBD1 or TRBD2 (7 bases each). Trimming stripped 2 bases from V and 0 bases from J, with 12 bases between. The CDR3 length is 16 residues. Per the germline V gene, CDR1 is SGHKS and CDR2 is YYEKEE (reference sequence). The CDR3 loop reads CASSFSGGVAKNIQYF. Here the CDR3 DNA reads TGTGCCAGCAGCTTCTCAGGGGGGGTAGCCAAAAACATTCAGTACTTC.

As for this clonotype: A much more abundant neighbour one base away suggests this may be a read error. This chain links TRBV2 with TRBJ2-3; no firm D call. Between the trimmed V and J ends, which lost 5 bases and 2 bases, there was a span of 8 bases. Germline V lookup: CDR1 SNHLY, CDR2 FYNNEI. This CDR3 has 13 amino acids. The CDR3, as DNA: TGTGCCAGCAGTTACCAGATCACAGATACGCAGTATTTT. Its translation: CASSYQITDTQYF.

This clonotype showed up many times. The chain is built from TRBV20-1 and TRBJ1-1, with D possibly matching TRBD1 (6 bases). This CDR3 comprises 13 residues. The germline gives CDR1 DFQATT, CDR2 SNEGSKA (reference sequence). The CDR3 bases are TGCAGCCCTCCCAGGGGCGGGGACACTGAAGCTTTCTTT. Translated: CSPPRGGDTEAFF.

The chain carries TRBV30 and TRBJ1-2; 8 nucleotides agree with TRBD1. This CDR3 has 13 amino acids. Unmatched junction bases numbered 4, after V lost 3 bases and J lost 4 bases. Per germline, CDR1 GTSNPN and CDR2 SVGIG (reference sequence). For the CDR3, the DNA is TGTGCCTGGAGGACAGGGGATCCCTATGGCTACACCTTC. Its protein product is CAWRTGDPYGYTF.